These T cell receptor beta chains were read from a single sample in a study of shared clonotypes between healthy human individuals. Some clones are missing from TCRdb's copy, which holds only in-frame ones; the method was immunoSEQ multiplex PCR. Of roughly 2.6 million clones listed, around nine tenths were seen once; the top ten hold 0.11% to 0.15%. Material: naive CD4+ T cells sorted from blood. These receptors all come from a young man in good health. CDR3s include the opening cysteine and the closing phenylalanine or tryptophan. Each record gives: D gene, V gene, clone size, CDR3 length, J gene, CDR3 DNA, CDR3 protein. The D gene is left open where the match is weak. Some rows mark clone size as missing; the rest say once, few, many or name a class of expanded clone.

D gene: .
V gene: TRBV20-1
clone size: .
CDR3 length: 11
J gene: TRBJ1-1
CDR3 DNA: TGCAGTGCTCGATCGGGGACTGAAGCTTTCTTT
CDR3 protein: CSARSGTEAFF

D gene: TRBD2
V gene: TRBV19
clone size: .
CDR3 length: 13
J gene: TRBJ2-2
CDR3 DNA: TGTGCCGGCCGACTAGCGGGAACCGGGGAGCTGTTTTTT
CDR3 protein: CAGRLAGTGELFF

D gene: .
V gene: TRBV1
clone size: .
CDR3 length: 15
J gene: TRBJ2-5
CDR3 DNA: TGCACCAGCGCGCCACCCCGGGGGCGCCAAGAGACCCAGTACTTC
CDR3 protein: CTSAPPRGRQETQYF

D gene: .
V gene: TRBV10-2
clone size: once
CDR3 length: 14
J gene: TRBJ2-5
CDR3 DNA: TGCGCCAGCGGCCTTGCGGGATCCCAAGAGACCCAGTACTTC
CDR3 protein: CASGLAGSQETQYF

D gene: TRBD2
V gene: TRBV7-6
clone size: .
CDR3 length: 13
J gene: TRBJ2-5
CDR3 DNA: TGTGCCAGCAGCCCGGCGGGGGTGGAGACCCAGTACTTC
CDR3 protein: CASSPAGVETQYF

D gene: .
V gene: TRBV27
clone size: .
CDR3 length: 15
J gene: TRBJ1-5
CDR3 DNA: TGTGCCAGGCCTCTAGCCAAACATAGCAATCAGCCCCAGCATTTT
CDR3 protein: CARPLAKHSNQPQHF

D gene: TRBD1
V gene: TRBV27
clone size: .
CDR3 length: 15
J gene: TRBJ2-7
CDR3 DNA: TGTGCCAGCAGTTTATCCCGGGGACAGGGTTACGAGCAGTACTTC
CDR3 protein: CASSLSRGQGYEQYF

D gene: .
V gene: TRBV7-8
clone size: .
CDR3 length: 17
J gene: TRBJ1-6
CDR3 DNA: TGTGCCAGCAGCATCGGCCTCCGGGGCTCCTATAATTCACCCCTCCACTTT
CDR3 protein: CASSIGLRGSYNSPLHF

D gene: .
V gene: TRBV19
clone size: .
CDR3 length: 12
J gene: TRBJ2-3
CDR3 DNA: TGTGCCAGTAGCAGGAACGGGGATACGCAGTATTTT
CDR3 protein: CASSRNGDTQYF

D gene: .
V gene: TRBV12-5
clone size: few
CDR3 length: 15
J gene: TRBJ1-5
CDR3 DNA: TGTGCTAGTGGCTGGGGAAGGGATAGCAATCAGCCCCAGCATTTT
CDR3 protein: CASGWGRDSNQPQHF

D gene: TRBD2
V gene: TRBV4-2
clone size: .
CDR3 length: 17
J gene: TRBJ2-7
CDR3 DNA: TGTGCCAGCAGCCCCTTAGGGGTGGCTAGCGGGTCCTACGAGCAGTACTTC
CDR3 protein: CASSPLGVASGSYEQYF

D gene: .
V gene: TRBV27
clone size: .
CDR3 length: 16
J gene: TRBJ1-2
CDR3 DNA: TGTGCCAGCAGAATACGGGACACCGGGCGTAACTATGGCTACACCTTC
CDR3 protein: CASRIRDTGRNYGYTF

D gene: .
V gene: TRBV6-5
clone size: once
CDR3 length: 15
J gene: TRBJ2-2
CDR3 DNA: TGTGCCAGCAGTTATGTGCAGACGAACACCGGGGAGCTGTTTTTT
CDR3 protein: CASSYVQTNTGELFF

D gene: .
V gene: TRBV7-2
clone size: .
CDR3 length: 13
J gene: TRBJ1-5
CDR3 DNA: TGTGCCAGCAGCCAGACTCGGAATCAGCCCCAGCATTTT
CDR3 protein: CASSQTRNQPQHF

D gene: .
V gene: TRBV20-1
clone size: once
CDR3 length: 11
J gene: TRBJ1-1
CDR3 DNA: TGCAGTGCTATGGAGGACACTGAAGCTTTCTTT
CDR3 protein: CSAMEDTEAFF

D gene: .
V gene: TRBV28
clone size: .
CDR3 length: 13
J gene: TRBJ2-5
CDR3 DNA: TGTGCCAGCAGTTGGGGTAGGGGGGAGACCCAGTACTTC
CDR3 protein: CASSWGRGETQYF

D gene: .
V gene: TRBV18
clone size: .
CDR3 length: 12
J gene: TRBJ1-1
CDR3 DNA: TGTGCCAGCTCTCCAGGGGTCACTGAAGCTTTCTTT
CDR3 protein: CASSPGVTEAFF

D gene: TRBD2
V gene: TRBV5-4
clone size: .
CDR3 length: 15
J gene: TRBJ2-3
CDR3 DNA: TGTGCCAGCAGCTTAAGCGGGATGAGCACAGATACGCAGTATTTT
CDR3 protein: CASSLSGMSTDTQYF

D gene: .
V gene: TRBV30
clone size: .
CDR3 length: 13
J gene: TRBJ1-1
CDR3 DNA: TGTGCCTGGATGAAGGGTCCGGCGGCTGAAGCTTTCTTT
CDR3 protein: CAWMKGPAAEAFF

D gene: .
V gene: TRBV5-5
clone size: .
CDR3 length: 13
J gene: TRBJ2-2
CDR3 DNA: TGTGCCAGCAGCGACGGGTTCACCGGGGAGCTGTTTTTT
CDR3 protein: CASSDGFTGELFF

D gene: TRBD1
V gene: TRBV6-5
clone size: .
CDR3 length: 14
J gene: TRBJ1-3
CDR3 DNA: TGTGCCAGCAGCCGAACAGGGGGCGGCGACACCATATATTTT
CDR3 protein: CASSRTGGGDTIYF

D gene: .
V gene: TRBV25-1
clone size: .
CDR3 length: 13
J gene: TRBJ1-6
CDR3 DNA: TGTGCCAGCAAGTTGATGTCTTCTGATTCCCTCCACTTT
CDR3 protein: CASKLMSSDSLHF

D gene: .
V gene: TRBV15
clone size: .
CDR3 length: 14
J gene: TRBJ2-7
CDR3 DNA: TGTGCCACCAGCACCGGGACCACCTCCTACGAGCAGTACTTC
CDR3 protein: CATSTGTTSYEQYF

D gene: .
V gene: TRBV10-3
clone size: .
CDR3 length: 16
J gene: TRBJ2-6
CDR3 DNA: TGTGCCACCGTGGACGGGATCTCCTCTGGGGCCAACGTCCTGACTTTC
CDR3 protein: CATVDGISSGANVLTF

D gene: .
V gene: TRBV6-6
clone size: .
CDR3 length: 15
J gene: TRBJ2-1
CDR3 DNA: TGTGCCAGCAGGGCCGAGCGGAGCTCCTACAATGAGCAGTTCTTC
CDR3 protein: CASRAERSSYNEQFF

D gene: .
V gene: TRBV5-1
clone size: .
CDR3 length: 15
J gene: TRBJ2-7
CDR3 DNA: TGCGCCAGCAGCTTGAATGGACCCACAGCCTACGAGCAGTACTTC
CDR3 protein: CASSLNGPTAYEQYF

D gene: .
V gene: TRBV19
clone size: .
CDR3 length: 14
J gene: TRBJ1-1
CDR3 DNA: TGTGCCAGTAGTATAAGACCGGGGAACACTGAAGCTTTCTTT
CDR3 protein: CASSIRPGNTEAFF

D gene: TRBD2
V gene: TRBV4-2
clone size: .
CDR3 length: 19
J gene: TRBJ2-2
CDR3 DNA: TGTGCCAGCAGCCAAATATACATAGGACTAGCGGGGGTCACCGGGGAGCTGTTTTTT
CDR3 protein: CASSQIYIGLAGVTGELFF

D gene: .
V gene: TRBV6-5
clone size: .
CDR3 length: 14
J gene: TRBJ1-6
CDR3 DNA: TGTGCCAGCAGCCCTACTCGGGGTAATTCACCCCTCCACTTT
CDR3 protein: CASSPTRGNSPLHF

D gene: .
V gene: TRBV23-1
clone size: .
CDR3 length: 13
J gene: TRBJ1-4
CDR3 DNA: TGCGCCAGCAGATTTAGTGAAAATGAAAAACTGTTTTTT
CDR3 protein: CASRFSENEKLFF

D gene: .
V gene: TRBV5-3
clone size: .
CDR3 length: 16
J gene: TRBJ1-2
CDR3 DNA: TGTGCCAGAAGCTTGGGGGGCTGGACAGAGAACTATGGCTACACCTTC
CDR3 protein: CARSLGGWTENYGYTF

D gene: .
V gene: TRBV19
clone size: .
CDR3 length: 15
J gene: TRBJ2-4
CDR3 DNA: TGTGCCAGTAGTATGCCAGAACTAGCCAAAAACATTCAGTACTTC
CDR3 protein: CASSMPELAKNIQYF

D gene: .
V gene: TRBV7-2
clone size: .
CDR3 length: 15
J gene: TRBJ1-2
CDR3 DNA: TGTGCCAGCAGCTTAGCGCCTCGGAATAACTATGGCTACACCTTC
CDR3 protein: CASSLAPRNNYGYTF

D gene: .
V gene: TRBV18
clone size: .
CDR3 length: 15
J gene: TRBJ2-3
CDR3 DNA: TGTGCCAGCTCACCCCCCGGGACTCCTGGGGATACGCAGTATTTT
CDR3 protein: CASSPPGTPGDTQYF

D gene: .
V gene: TRBV10-1
clone size: .
CDR3 length: 15
J gene: TRBJ2-7
CDR3 DNA: TGCGCCAGCAGTGCCTCGTGGAACTACCCCTACGAGCAGTACTTC
CDR3 protein: CASSASWNYPYEQYF

D gene: .
V gene: TRBV30
clone size: .
CDR3 length: 11
J gene: TRBJ2-1
CDR3 DNA: TGTGCCTGGAGCGGTAAGGATGAGCAGTTCTTC
CDR3 protein: CAWSGKDEQFF